This entry lists 5 T cell receptor beta chains sequenced from one sample in a study of blood T cell repertoires in COVID-19. Assay used: immunoSEQ multiplex PCR; TCRdb lists only in-frame clones, some missing. The data contain about 82,000 clones, roughly 80% of them singletons. Sequenced input: peripheral blood. The receptors here all came from a man aged 55 to 70 with COVID-19, enrolled during active disease.

This clone has just a few counts. V usage is TRBV30 and J usage is TRBJ2-3; D uncertain. The V gene lost 5 bases and the J gene lost 2 bases, with 11 bases spanning the gap. CDR1 and CDR2 (germline): GTSNPN, SVGIG (reference sequence). The CDR3 runs to 13 residues. This chain's CDR3 is CAWGPENTDTQYF. For the CDR3, the DNA is TGTGCCTGGGGACCAGAAAACACAGATACGCAGTATTTT.

This rearrangement joins TRBV14 to TRBJ1-2; D possibly corresponds to TRBD1 (6 bases). Germline lookup yields CDR1 SGHDN and CDR2 FVKESK. CDR3 size: 13 residues. Between the trimmed V and J ends, which lost 4 bases and 3 bases, there was a span of 9 bases. In DNA form, the CDR3 reads TGTGCCAGCAGCCCCGGACAGCACTATGGCTACACCTTC. Protein: CASSPGQHYGYTF.

The chain recombines TRBV27 with TRBJ1-5; no definite D call. The V gene lost 0 bases and the J gene lost 5 bases, with 8 bases spanning the gap. The germline V gene encodes CDR1 MNHEY and CDR2 SMNVEV (reference sequence). The CDR3 is made up of 14 amino acids. CDR3 nucleotides: TGTGCCAGCAGTTTATCACGCAGTTATCAGCCCCAGCATTTT. Residues: CASSLSRSYQPQHF.

The chain uses TRBV7-6 and TRBJ2-2; a weak D match, TRBD2 (6 bases). CDR3 length: 15 amino acids. Per the germline V gene, CDR1 is SGHVS and CDR2 is FNYEAQ. Trimming took off 1 base at V and 3 bases at J, with 9 bases between the two ends. The CDR3 nucleotides read TGTGCCAGCAGCTTAGACGGGAGTCACACCGGGGAGCTGTTTTTT. Encoded protein: CASSLDGSHTGELFF.

This clone was observed a handful of times. J is TRBJ2-7 and V is TRBV10-3; TRBD1 aligns across 7 bases. After removal of 6 bases from V and 0 bases from J, the junction contained 5 bases not matched to a gene. Germline V gene lookup returns CDR1 ENHRY and CDR2 SYGVKD. CDR3 length: 14 amino acids. In nucleotides, the CDR3 is TGTGCCATCAGGGGGACAGACTCCTCCTACGAGCAGTACTTC. Its translation is CAIRGTDSSYEQYF.